The 27 T cell receptor beta chains presented below share a single source sample, sequenced in a study of vaccination and CD4 T cells after COVID-19. Cultured CD4+ T cell DNA underwent sequencing with the Oncomine TCR Beta short-read assay. TCRdb passed the PCR reads through MiXCR, listing each CDR3 protein once. The sample records more than 15,000 distinct CDR3 sequences, about 44% being singletons. For these receptors, no antigen is known. Treatment: approximately 11-day PBMC culture with coronavirus spike peptide pools or control peptides (ViraFEST assay). Sequenced here: CD4+ T cells from blood, cultured in vitro, sampled before SARS-CoV-2 vaccination. The source is a human donor who received a COVID-19 vaccine.

The chain carries TRBV21-1 and TRBJ2-5; the D segment call TRBD1 is taken from the table without a DNA check. TRBV21-1 is shown as a pseudogene. CDR3 length: 19 residues. This CDR3 reads CASSKVSNGGDRTQETQYF. CDR3 sequence (DNA): TGTGCCAGCAGCAAAGTTAGCAACGGGGGGGATCGGACCCAAGAGACCCAGTACTTC.

This clonotype was counted a few times. V usage is TRBV20-1 and J usage is TRBJ1-3; TRBD1 is a possible D gene (5 bases). This CDR3 contains 15 residues. Between the trimmed V and J ends, which lost 0 bases and 2 bases, there was a span of 11 bases. The germline V gene has CDR1 DFQATT and CDR2 SNEGSKA (reference sequence). For the CDR3, the DNA is TGCAGTGCTAGAGATGGGGCTTCAACTGGAAACACCATATATTTT. This codes for CSARDGASTGNTIYF.

The gene calls are TRBV5-1 and TRBJ1-1, with D possibly being TRBD1 (5 bases). This CDR3 comprises 20 residues. With 0 bases removed from V and 0 bases from J, the gap between germline ends came to 24 bases. Germline-derived CDR1 and CDR2 are SGHRS and YFSETQ. This CDR3 is CASSLGSRGALTVMNTEAFF. In DNA form, the CDR3 reads TGCGCCAGCAGCTTGGGGTCACGGGGCGCCCTGACAGTCATGAACACTGAAGCTTTCTTT.

The chain has TRBV24-1 and TRBJ2-1; TRBD2 matches 8 bases. Germline V gene sequence: CDR1 KGHDR, CDR2 SFDVKD. V trimming: 3 bases; J trimming: 7 bases; junction bases outside the gene matches: 13. This CDR3 is built from 17 residues. CDR3 nucleotide sequence: TGTGCCACCAGTGATAGACGGGGAGCGGGGGTAACGAATGAGCAGTTCTTC. Its protein is CATSDRRGAGVTNEQFF.

The V call is TRBV6-2 or TRBV6-3, the J call TRBJ1-2; 11 bases fit TRBD1. V shed 4 bases and J 7 bases; nucleotides not matched to a gene: 11. The germline V gene has CDR1 MNHEY and CDR2 SVGEGT. CDR3 size: 16 residues. CDR3 bases: TGTGCCAGCAGTTTACCGGGACAGGGGGTATTGAGTGGCTACACCTTC. Translation: CASSLPGQGVLSGYTF.

This clonotype was counted a few times. V usage is TRBV19 and J usage is TRBJ2-5, with 9 positions matching TRBD1. Germline CDR1 LNHDA, CDR2 SQIVND (reference sequence). The CDR3 sequence is 15 residues long. Trimming cost V 4 bases and J 2 bases; bases outside gene matches: 5. CDR3 loop: CASSTTGGGQETQYF. The CDR3 coding sequence is TGTGCCAGTAGTACGACAGGGGGAGGGCAAGAGACCCAGTACTTC.

This chain links TRBV30 with TRBJ2-3; 7 bases are shared with TRBD2. Looked up from germline, CDR1 is GTSNPN and CDR2 is SVGIG (reference sequence). This CDR3 has 18 amino acids. V dropped 2 bases and J dropped 0; count of bases not matched to a gene: 14. CDR3 DNA sequence: TGTGCCTGGAGTTTTCGGGGGGAGACGAAAATTAGCACAGATACGCAGTATTTT. Residues: CAWSFRGETKISTDTQYF.

The chain recombines TRBV6-1 with TRBJ2-1; 9 positions match TRBD2. This CDR3 contains 15 residues. The germline CDR1 and CDR2 sequences are MNHNS and SASEGT. With 5 bases clipped from V and 3 bases from J, the junction kept 5 bases outside the gene matches. CDR3 in DNA: TGTGCCAGCAGTATAGCGGGGGCTAACTACAATGAGCAGTTCTTC. Protein product: CASSIAGANYNEQFF.

The chain has TRBV5-1 and TRBJ2-2; TRBD1 aligns across 8 bases. CDR3 length: 15 amino acids. Germline lookup yields CDR1 SGHRS and CDR2 YFSETQ. V lost 4 bases and J lost 7; bases outside the gene matches: 9. CDR3 DNA: TGCGCCAGCAGCCCCGGACAGGGAAGCAGCGGGGAGCTGTTTTTT. This codes for CASSPGQGSSGELFF.

The chain couples TRBV6-5 to TRBJ2-3; D possibly matches TRBD1 or TRBD2 (5 bases each). Trimming took 0 bases from V and 2 from J, leaving 12 bases between them. Germline CDR1 MNHEY, CDR2 SVGAGI. CDR3 length: 16 residues. CDR3 nucleotide sequence: TGTGCCAGCAGTTACTCATGGGACCGGGACACAGATACGCAGTATTTT. Its translation is CASSYSWDRDTDTQYF.

The V and J genes are TRBV9 and TRBJ2-5; D is possibly TRBD1 or TRBD2 (6 bases each). This CDR3 comprises 14 residues. Germline V gives CDR1 SGDLS, CDR2 YYNGEE. V was clipped by 0 bases and J by 4 bases, with 10 bases between them. The chain's CDR3 is CASSVGGAVETQYF. CDR3 nucleotide sequence: TGTGCCAGCAGCGTAGGGGGGGCCGTAGAGACCCAGTACTTC. The variable domain in full, completed from reference TRBV9 and TRBJ2-5, reads DSGVTQTPKHLITATGQRVTLRCSPRSGDLSVYWYQQSLDQGLQFLIQYYNGEERAKGNILERFSAQQFPDLHSELNLSSLELGDSALYFCASSVGGAVETQYFGPGTRLLVL.

This clonotype has only a few counts. CDR3 in amino acids: CATQDPSGGAGTQYF. CDR3 coding DNA: TGCGCCACCCAGGATCCTAGCGGGGGGGCCGGGACCCAGTACTTC. This chain uses TRBV10-2 with TRBJ2-5; TRBD2 matches 12 bases. The CDR3 extends over 15 amino acids. J was trimmed by 7 bases and V by 10 bases; bases with no gene match: 13. CDR1 and CDR2 (germline): WSHSY, SAAADI.

V usage is TRBV19 and J usage is TRBJ1-5, with a weak D call TRBD1 (5 bases). Germline CDR1 LNHDA, CDR2 SQIVND (reference sequence). Trimming cost V 8 bases and J 4 bases, with 15 bases left between them. The CDR3 spans 14 residues. The CDR3 nucleotides are TGTGCCAGTGTGACGGGGGGAGGGAATCAGCCCCAGCATTTT. Protein: CASVTGGGNQPQHF. The full variable domain, with the rest looked up from reference TRBV19 and TRBJ1-5, is DGGITQSPKYLFRKEGQNVTLSCEQNLNHDAMYWYRQDPGQGLRLIYYSQIVNDFQKGDIAEGYSVSREKKESFPLTVTSAQKNPTAFYLCASVTGGGNQPQHFGDGTRLSIL.

Note on this clonotype: Mismatch with germline at one junction end may stem from a read error. This chain links TRBV19 with TRBJ1-5; 7 bases line up with TRBD1. The CDR3 has 18 residues. Germline CDR1 is LNHDA and CDR2 is SQIVND (reference sequence). Here the CDR3 reads CASSISAGSWDSNQPQDF. The DNA of the CDR3 is TGTGCCAGTAGTATCTCAGCTGGATCCTGGGACAGCAATCAGCCCCAGGATTTT.

This clonotype was detected only a few times. V is TRBV7-3 and J is TRBJ2-5, with a weak D call TRBD2 (5 bases). The germline gives CDR1 SGHTA, CDR2 FQGTGA. The CDR3 length is 15 residues. With 1 base removed from V and 1 base from J, the gap between germline ends came to 10 bases. In nucleotides, the CDR3 is TGTGCCAGCAGCTTAATGGCGGGCGTCCAAGAGACCCAGTACTTC. Residues: CASSLMAGVQETQYF.

The chain recombines TRBV6-1 with TRBJ1-5; D is unresolved. Germline values: CDR1 MNHNS, CDR2 SASEGT. This CDR3 is built from 13 residues. V lost 1 base and J 9 bases, leaving 10 bases between the germline ends. The CDR3, as DNA: TGTGCCAGCAGTGAAGGGGTCCTCCGGCCCCAGCATTTT. Translating gives CASSEGVLRPQHF.

This clonotype was detected only a few times. The chain combines TRBV25-1 with TRBJ1-6; D gene ambiguous. Trimming shortened V by 4 bases and J by 6 bases, and 10 bases separated the two germline ends. Germline V gives CDR1 MGHDK, CDR2 SYGVNS. This CDR3 region has 14 residues. This CDR3 reads CASSGYTTNSPLHF. DNA of the CDR3: TGTGCCAGCAGTGGCTATACTACTAATTCACCCCTCCACTTT.

This clonotype was observed a handful of times. V and J are TRBV12-3 or TRBV12-4 and TRBJ2-7, with D perhaps matching TRBD1 (7 bases). This CDR3 contains 13 residues. Trimming removed 6 bases at V and 4 bases at J, with 13 bases between. The CDR3 here is CASRGGQLYEQYF. The CDR3 DNA sequence: TGTGCCAGCAGGGGGGGACAGTTGTACGAGCAGTACTTC.

In its sample, this clonotype was seen a few times. The rearrangement links TRBV15 to TRBJ2-3; 7 bases fit TRBD1. The CDR3 is made up of 16 amino acids. CDR1 is LNHNV and CDR2 is YYDKDF in the germline V gene (reference sequence). V lost 0 bases, J lost 1 base, and 4 bases stayed unmatched. CDR3 DNA sequence: TGTGCCACCAGCAGAGATCCCCAGGGGGGCACAGATACGCAGTATTTT. Translated: CATSRDPQGGTDTQYF.

The chain links TRBV6-2 or TRBV6-3 to TRBJ2-5; the D gene could be TRBD1 or TRBD2 (5 bases each). This CDR3 has 15 amino acids. The germline CDR1 and CDR2 sequences are MNHEY and SVGEGT. V gave up 6 bases and J gave up 5 bases, with 19 bases separating them. CDR3 in amino acids: CASSRGPRAEETQYF. CDR3 DNA sequence: TGTGCCAGCAGCCGGGGACCTCGGGCCGAGGAGACCCAGTACTTC.

The CDR3 region has the DNA TGTGCCAGCAGCCAACTAGCGGGGGGTCGGGAGACCCAGTACTTC. This translates into CASSQLAGGRETQYF. The chain uses TRBV14 and TRBJ2-5; the match to TRBD2 covers 11 bases. Germline V gene lookup returns CDR1 SGHDN and CDR2 FVKESK. V was pared by 2 bases and J by 5 bases, with 4 bases of the junction left unmatched. The CDR3 has 15 amino acids.

This clonotype was observed a few times. The J gene is TRBJ2-5, the V gene TRBV20-1, with D possibly being TRBD1 (6 bases). Trimming took 1 base from V and 5 from J, leaving 14 bases between them. This CDR3 has 14 residues. Looked up from germline, CDR1 is DFQATT and CDR2 is SNEGSKA (reference sequence). This CDR3 reads CSARAMTGKETQYF. The CDR3, as DNA: TGCAGTGCTAGAGCCATGACAGGAAAGGAGACCCAGTACTTC.

CDR3 region: CASSRQGGSGYTF. DNA for the CDR3: TGTGCCAGCAGTAGACAGGGTGGTTCTGGCTACACCTTC. The chain links TRBV6-1 to TRBJ1-2, with 7 bases aligning to TRBD1. In germline, CDR1 is MNHNS, CDR2 SASEGT. Trimming took 5 bases from V and 7 from J; bases not matched to a gene: 7. The CDR3 has 13 residues.

This clonotype has more than one count but fewer than ten. The rearrangement uses TRBV20-1 and TRBJ2-7; 7 bases are a match to TRBD1. The germline V gene has CDR1 DFQATT and CDR2 SNEGSKA (reference sequence). The CDR3 has 14 residues. Unmatched junction bases numbered 8, after V lost 6 bases and J lost 0 bases. CDR3 nucleotide sequence: TGCAGTGCCTCAGACAGGGAAAGCTCCTACGAGCAGTACTTC. Encoded protein: CSASDRESSYEQYF.

This chain connects TRBV7-6 to TRBJ2-5; D tentatively reads TRBD1 or TRBD2 (6 bases each). Germline values: CDR1 SGHVS, CDR2 FNYEAQ. This CDR3 region has 16 residues. The germline V and J ends were trimmed by 2 bases and 2 bases, with 15 bases remaining between them. CDR3 region: CASSLPGLTGQETQYF. CDR3 in DNA: TGTGCCAGCAGCTTACCGGGACTCACAGGGCAAGAGACCCAGTACTTC. Drawing the rest from reference TRBV7-6 and TRBJ2-5, the complete variable domain is GAGVSQSPRYKVTKRGQDVALRCDPISGHVSLYWYRQALGQGPEFLTYFNYEAQQDKSGLPNDRFSAERPEGSISTLTIQRTEQRDSAMYRCASSLPGLTGQETQYFGPGTRLLVL.

The chain employs TRBV7-2 and TRBJ2-2; 8 bases agree with TRBD2. CDR3 length equals 16 residues. Trimming took 5 bases from V and 5 from J; bases not matched to a gene: 10. Per germline, CDR1 SGHTA and CDR2 FQGNSA. This CDR3 reads CASSGGTSLRTGELFF. CDR3 DNA sequence: TGTGCCAGCAGCGGGGGGACTAGTCTTAGGACCGGGGAGCTGTTTTTT. Combining the CDR3 with reference TRBV7-2 and TRBJ2-2 gives the whole variable domain GAGVSQSPSNKVTEKGKDVELRCDPISGHTALYWYRQSLGQGLEFLIYFQGNSAPDKSGLPSDRFSAERTGGSVSTLTIQRTQQEDSAVYLCASSGGTSLRTGELFFGEGSRLTVL.

The V gene is TRBV18, the J gene TRBJ1-2; 8 positions match TRBD1. V dropped 0 bases and J dropped 3; count of bases not matched to a gene: 15. Per germline, CDR1 KGHSH and CDR2 LQKENI. This CDR3 has 19 residues. CDR3 coding DNA: TGTGCCAGCTCACCACCGCTGACGTTGGGTCAGGGGGCGGACTATGGCTACACCTTC. It is translated as CASSPPLTLGQGADYGYTF. Full variable domain (missing parts from reference TRBV18 and TRBJ1-2): NAGVMQNPRHLVRRRGQEARLRCSPMKGHSHVYWYRQLPEEGLKFMVYLQKENIIDESGMPKERFSAEFPKEGPSILRIQQVVRGDSAAYFCASSPPLTLGQGADYGYTFGSGTRLTVV.